This T cell receptor (beta chain) stems from a study of OX40 agonist ivuxolimab in advanced cancers. Study-wide context: Partial responses were seen in three patients, one with hepatocellular carcinoma and two with cutaneous melanoma.

Findings of the study overall: Partial responders treated at 0.1-3.0 mg/kg exhibited clonal expansion among the lowest measured.

Concerning this clone itself: Its cognate antigen is unknown.

TCRdb's table, derived via immunoSEQ multiplex PCR, lists solely in-frame clones and lacks some. In the table there are some 45,000 clones, 60% to 80% of which are singletons. Trimming took off 1 base at V and 0 bases at J, with 4 bases between the two ends. CDR1 is SGHTA and CDR2 is FQGNSA in the germline V gene. The CDR3 totals 14 residues. The source was CD4+ or CD8+ T cells sorted from blood, collected in a trial of the OX40 agonist ivuxolimab. V usage is TRBV7-2 and J usage is TRBJ1-3; no definite D call. This TCR came from an adult with an advanced solid tumor such as melanoma, head and neck, liver or kidney cancer. The CDR3 DNA is TGTGCCAGCAGCTTAGAGGCCTCTGGAAACACCATATATTTT. It yields the protein CASSLEASGNTIYF.